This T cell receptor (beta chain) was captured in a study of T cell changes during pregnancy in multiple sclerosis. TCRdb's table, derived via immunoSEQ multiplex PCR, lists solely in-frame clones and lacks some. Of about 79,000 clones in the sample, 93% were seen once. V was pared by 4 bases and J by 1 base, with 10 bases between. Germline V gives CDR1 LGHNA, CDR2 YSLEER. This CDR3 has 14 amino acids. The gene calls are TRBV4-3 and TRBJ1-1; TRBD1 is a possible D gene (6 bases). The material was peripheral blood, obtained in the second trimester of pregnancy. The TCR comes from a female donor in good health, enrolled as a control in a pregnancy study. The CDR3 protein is CASSRSTGNTEAFF. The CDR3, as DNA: TGCGCCAGCAGCCGATCGACAGGGAACACTGAAGCTTTCTTT.